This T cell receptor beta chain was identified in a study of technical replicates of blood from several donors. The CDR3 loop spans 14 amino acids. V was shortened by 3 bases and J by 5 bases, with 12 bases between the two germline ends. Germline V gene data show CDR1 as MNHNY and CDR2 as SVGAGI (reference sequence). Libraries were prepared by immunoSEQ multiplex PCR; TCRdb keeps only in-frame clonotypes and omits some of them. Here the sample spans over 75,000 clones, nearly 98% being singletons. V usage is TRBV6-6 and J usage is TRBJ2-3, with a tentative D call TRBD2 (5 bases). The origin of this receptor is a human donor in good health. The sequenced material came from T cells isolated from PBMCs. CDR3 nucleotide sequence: TGTGCCAGCAGTTATCCGCGGGCTGGAGATACGCAGTATTTT. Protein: CASSYPRAGDTQYF.